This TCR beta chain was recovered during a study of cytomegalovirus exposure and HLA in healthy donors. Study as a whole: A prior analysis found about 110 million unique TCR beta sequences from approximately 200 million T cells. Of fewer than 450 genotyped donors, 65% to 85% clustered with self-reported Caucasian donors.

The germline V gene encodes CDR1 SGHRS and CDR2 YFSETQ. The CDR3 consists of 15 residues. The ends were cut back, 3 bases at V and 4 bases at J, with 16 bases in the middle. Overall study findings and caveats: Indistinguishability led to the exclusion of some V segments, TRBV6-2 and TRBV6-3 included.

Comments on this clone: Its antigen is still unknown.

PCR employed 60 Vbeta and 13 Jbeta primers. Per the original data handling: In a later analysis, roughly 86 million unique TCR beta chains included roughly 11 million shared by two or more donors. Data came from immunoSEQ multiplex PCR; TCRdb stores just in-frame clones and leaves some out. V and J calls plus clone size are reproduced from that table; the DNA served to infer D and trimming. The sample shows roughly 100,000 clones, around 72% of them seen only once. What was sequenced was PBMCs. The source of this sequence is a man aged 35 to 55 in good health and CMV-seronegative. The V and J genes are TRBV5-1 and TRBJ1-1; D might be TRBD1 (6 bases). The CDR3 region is CASSYGQPRGTEAFF. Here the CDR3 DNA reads TGCGCCAGCAGCTACGGACAGCCTCGGGGCACTGAAGCTTTCTTT.